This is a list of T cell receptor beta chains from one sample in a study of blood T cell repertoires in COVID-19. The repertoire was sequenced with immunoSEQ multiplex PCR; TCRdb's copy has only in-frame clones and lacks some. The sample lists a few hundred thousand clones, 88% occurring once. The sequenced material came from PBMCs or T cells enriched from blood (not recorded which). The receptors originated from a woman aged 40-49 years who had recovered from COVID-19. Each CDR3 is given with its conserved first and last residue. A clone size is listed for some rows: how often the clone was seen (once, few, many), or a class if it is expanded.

CASSLGQGGGNQPQHF - TRBJ1-5 TRBV18
CASGRDRSGNTIYF - TRBJ1-3 TRBV12-5
CASSLGIEQYF - TRBJ2-7 TRBV7-2
CASSQLLGTDTQYF - TRBJ2-3 TRBV4-3
CASSPEHPINTIYF few TRBJ1-3 TRBV18
CASSPGQGSSNEQFF - TRBJ2-1 TRBV11-3
CASSLLGNTIYF - TRBJ1-3 TRBV11-2
CASSLGRRQYLDIQYF - TRBJ2-4 TRBV11-2
CASSEQTSEEETQYF - TRBJ2-5 TRBV10-2
CASSSLAGEDEQYF - TRBJ2-7 TRBV7-9
CASSPSGPGVNEQFF - TRBJ2-1 TRBV6-2/TRBV6-3
CASSRTVLSGNTIYF - TRBJ1-3 TRBV6-5
CASHRFTRRGEANTEAFF - TRBJ1-1 TRBV6-6
CASSQDLRGGTYEQYF few TRBJ2-7 TRBV4-3
CASSPSGQGWFGYEQYF - TRBJ2-7 TRBV28
CASSPRVSSYEQYF - TRBJ2-7 TRBV6-5
CASSSLTGPTEAFF few TRBJ1-1 TRBV27
CASSLGGYSPLHF - TRBJ1-6 TRBV5-6
CASSILRDSYEQYF - TRBJ2-7 TRBV19
CASSLDTMRQFF - TRBJ2-1 TRBV11-2
CASSRIAVGVYEQYF - TRBJ2-7 TRBV7-6
CASSQDYYEQYF few TRBJ2-7 TRBV12-3/TRBV12-4
CASSLRPDWVNTEAFF - TRBJ1-1 TRBV5-4
CASRASGSSYEQYF - TRBJ2-7 TRBV19
CASSYGELPYGYTF - TRBJ1-2 TRBV6-2/TRBV6-3
CASSTGHVNTEAFF - TRBJ1-1 TRBV7-2
CASRGETGAYYNEQFF - TRBJ2-1 TRBV5-1
CASSLLENQPQHF few TRBJ1-5 TRBV7-8
CASSRGQGVIGEQFF - TRBJ2-1 TRBV4-1
CSVEDGLAGSYNEQFF - TRBJ2-1 TRBV29-1
CASSKPGQDLYGYTF - TRBJ1-2 TRBV21-1
CASSDATGSDTQYF few TRBJ2-3 TRBV6-4
CASSVGASYEQYF - TRBJ2-7 TRBV19
CASSNQGGANEKLFF - TRBJ1-4 TRBV19
CASSRGVSEPQHF - TRBJ1-5 TRBV5-4
CASSQDAPGISSGANVLTF - TRBJ2-6 TRBV14
CASSGGFADTQYF - TRBJ2-3 TRBV12-3/TRBV12-4
CASSQIAGTEAFF - TRBJ1-1 TRBV4-2
CASRQGAASTDTQYF - TRBJ2-3 TRBV27
CASSQSPADLETQYF - TRBJ2-5 TRBV23-1
CASRTGINTEAFF - TRBJ1-1 TRBV11-1
CASSQGAPGVAFF - TRBJ1-1 TRBV3-1/TRBV3-2
CASSRTQSSTYYGYTF few TRBJ1-2 TRBV5-5
CASSQDSTRGHTEAFF - TRBJ1-1 TRBV14
CASSSQTGNSYEQYF - TRBJ2-7 TRBV7-9
CASSPLGTGGETQYF - TRBJ2-5 TRBV7-9
CASSIELAGVGTYEQYF - TRBJ2-7 TRBV19
CASRLRSGPETQYF - TRBJ2-5 TRBV5-4
CASSFKWSGYEQYF - TRBJ2-7 TRBV5-6
CAISEGAENYGYTF - TRBJ1-2 TRBV10-3
CASSPRDRRGFSNQPQHF - TRBJ1-5 TRBV19
CASSARTGYTGELFF - TRBJ2-2 TRBV9
CASSLFTGNEQFF - TRBJ2-1 TRBV27
CASSHGGEQFF - TRBJ2-1 TRBV6-2/TRBV6-3
CASSPTGQGRTGELFF - TRBJ2-2 TRBV28
CASSLLPGDTEAFF - TRBJ1-1 TRBV5-5